This T cell receptor beta chain was captured by sequencing in a study of T cells in Graves' hyperthyroidism and ophthalmopathy. Study conclusions and caveats: Most clonotypes expanded in thyroid above 0.001 were likewise present in blood.

Researchers took RNA transcripts and amplified the TCR beta CDR3 regions from them. Carried out on the TCR CDR3, a first-round RT-PCR used the HTBI primer set. Via MiXCR, TCRdb re-called the multiplex PCR reads, giving one row per CDR3 protein. Here the sample spans 300,000 to 450,000 distinct CDR3 sequences, approximately 15% being singletons. Trimming removed 5 bases from V and 0 bases from J; junction bases left unmatched: 14. Germline loops: CDR1 MDHEN, CDR2 SYDVKM. There are 19 residues in the CDR3. In its sample, this clonotype was seen a few times. What it recognizes is unknown. The sequencing sample was made of blood. V usage is TRBV28 and J usage is TRBJ1-5; TRBD1 agrees at 9 bases. The clonotype originates from a woman aged 18-30 years with Graves' hyperthyroidism that later progressed to Graves' ophthalmopathy. The CDR3 DNA follows: TGTGCCAGCAGTCAGACCTCGGGACAGGGCTACTATAGCAATCAGCCCCAGCATTTT. Its protein is CASSQTSGQGYYSNQPQHF.